Shown below are 30 T cell receptor beta chains from a single sample sequenced in a study of T cells in Graves' hyperthyroidism and ophthalmopathy. TCR beta CDR3 regions were amplified from RNA. First-round RT-PCR with HTBI primers amplified the TCR CDR3 region. Using its own MiXCR run on the multiplex PCR reads, TCRdb lists one record per CDR3 protein. The sample includes roughly 400,000 distinct CDR3 sequences, 15% to 19% of them seen just once. Sequenced: blood. The receptor source for this set is a young woman with Graves' hyperthyroidism that later progressed to Graves' ophthalmopathy.

The sample holds many counts of this clonotype. The chain carries TRBV6-1 and TRBJ2-1; 10 bases map to TRBD2. With V trimmed by 6 bases and J by 5 bases, 13 bases remained unmatched. From germline, CDR1 is MNHNS and CDR2 SASEGT. The CDR3 loop spans 17 amino acids. In DNA form, the CDR3 reads TGTGCCAGCAGACAAATCCCAGCGGGAGGGCCCAACAATGAGCAGTTCTTC. Encoded protein: CASRQIPAGGPNNEQFF.

As for this clonotype: At one end, the junction sequence differs from germline, possibly due to a read error. The gene calls are TRBV27 and TRBJ2-7; 11 bases match TRBD2. This CDR3 is built from 15 residues. From germline, CDR1 is MNHEY and CDR2 SMNVEV (reference sequence). CDR3 sequence (DNA): TGTACCAGCAGGAGAACTAGCGGGAGTATCCACGAGCAGTACTTC. Translated: CTSRRTSGSIHEQYF.

At least ten counts were recorded for this clonotype. The chain links TRBV2 to TRBJ1-2, with D perhaps matching TRBD1 (5 bases). This CDR3 comprises 14 residues. V was pared by 3 bases and J by 4 bases, with 12 bases between. Per the germline V gene, CDR1 is SNHLY and CDR2 is FYNNEI. CDR3 DNA: TGTGCCAGCAGTGAGGGGCCGGACGCCTATGGCTACACCTTC. It translates to CASSEGPDAYGYTF. Full variable domain (missing parts from reference TRBV2 and TRBJ1-2): EPEVTQTPSHQVTQMGQEVILRCVPISNHLYFYWYRQILGQKVEFLVSFYNNEISEKSEIFDDQFSVERPDGSNFTLKIRSTKLEDSAMYFCASSEGPDAYGYTFGSGTRLTVV.

The chain uses TRBV13 and TRBJ2-7; TRBD2 aligns across 11 bases. The CDR3 has 16 residues. Germline assignment: CDR1 PRHDT and CDR2 FYEKMQ (reference sequence). The V gene end was trimmed by 2 bases and the J gene end by 7 bases; junction bases not matched to a gene: 10. CDR3: CASSLQTSGSYNEQYF. CDR3 nucleotides: TGTGCCAGCAGCTTACAAACTAGCGGGAGTTACAATGAGCAGTACTTC.

This clonotype has a handful of counts. This chain connects TRBV28 to TRBJ2-3, with TRBD1 matching over 10 bases. The junction had 7 bases not matched to a gene; V was cut back by 4 bases and J by 6 bases. The CDR3 extends over 15 amino acids. Germline lookup yields CDR1 MDHEN and CDR2 SYDVKM. CDR3 sequence reads: CASSSSGQGLDTQYF. CDR3 DNA sequence: TGTGCCAGCAGTTCCTCGGGACAGGGGCTGGATACGCAGTATTTT.

In its sample, this clonotype was seen a few times. The V gene is TRBV5-1, the J gene TRBJ2-1, with 7 bases fitting TRBD2. CDR3 size: 15 residues. Germline values: CDR1 SGHRS, CDR2 YFSETQ. With V trimmed by 3 bases and J by 3 bases, 6 bases remained unmatched. The CDR3 coding sequence is TGCGCCAGCAGCTATACCGGGGGGAACTACAATGAGCAGTTCTTC. Amino acid sequence: CASSYTGGNYNEQFF.

With respect to this clonotype: A single base separates this from a much larger clone, so it may be a read error. This rearrangement joins TRBV18 to TRBJ2-1; 7 bases fit TRBD2. Germline V lookup: CDR1 KGHSH, CDR2 LQKENI. V shed 3 bases, J shed 6 bases, and the junction held 14 bases outside the gene matches. There are 17 residues in the CDR3. The chain's CDR3 is CASSPPGLTGEPNEQFF. The CDR3 region has the DNA TGTGCCAGCTCACCTCCGGGACTAACGGGAGAACCCAATGAGCAGTTCTTC.

Regarding this clonotype: A much larger clone lies one base from this, so it may be a read error. The chain has TRBV20-1 and TRBJ1-2; tentative D call: TRBD1 (6 bases). The CDR3 totals 13 residues. CDR1 is DFQATT, CDR2 SNEGSKA, per germline (reference sequence). The CDR3 sequence: CSARSTGWYGHTF. CDR3 coding DNA: TGCAGTGCTAGATCCACAGGGTGGTATGGCCACACCTTC.

This clonotype has at least ten counts. The chain employs TRBV28 and TRBJ2-2; TRBD1 matches 10 bases. Germline V lookup: CDR1 MDHEN, CDR2 SYDVKM. Unmatched junction bases numbered 4, after V lost 5 bases and J lost 4 bases. The CDR3 totals 15 residues. CDR3 in amino acids: CASSDRGQGTGELFF. Here the CDR3 DNA reads TGTGCCAGCAGTGACAGGGGGCAAGGCACCGGGGAGCTGTTTTTT.

This clonotype has just a few counts. This chain connects TRBV10-3 to TRBJ2-1, with a tentative D call TRBD1 (6 bases). CDR1 is ENHRY, CDR2 SYGVKD, per germline. The V end lost 10 bases, the J end lost 5 bases, and 9 bases lay between the germline ends. The CDR3 extends over 11 amino acids. The chain's CDR3 is CATRQDNEQFF. The CDR3 DNA reads TGTGCCACCCGACAGGACAATGAGCAGTTCTTC.

V gene TRBV30 combines with J gene TRBJ1-4; D gene unclear. V was clipped by 2 bases and J by 0 bases, with 7 bases between them. The CDR3 has 14 residues. Germline lookup yields CDR1 GTSNPN and CDR2 SVGIG (reference sequence). As DNA, the CDR3 is TGTGCCTGGAGTTCGGGTACAACTAATGAAAAACTGTTTTTT. Its translation is CAWSSGTTNEKLFF. The whole variable domain, remainder taken from reference TRBV30 and TRBJ1-4, is SQTIHQWPATLVQPVGSPLSLECTVEGTSNPNLYWYRQAAGRGLQLLFYSVGIGQISSEVPQNLSASRPQDRQFILSSKKLLLSDSGFYLCAWSSGTTNEKLFFGSGTQLSVL.

This clonotype showed up just a few times. The V and J genes are TRBV9 and TRBJ1-2; D remains ambiguous. Trimming shortened V by 5 bases and J by 5 bases, and 7 bases separated the two germline ends. The length of the CDR3 is 11 residues. Germline V lookup: CDR1 SGDLS, CDR2 YYNGEE. CDR3 sequence (DNA): TGTGCCAGCAGGTCCCCTTATGGCTACACCTTC. Residues: CASRSPYGYTF.

The table lists this clonotype with a few counts. The rearrangement uses TRBV6-2 or TRBV6-3 and TRBJ2-7; 14 nucleotides line up with TRBD2. Germline assignment: CDR1 MNHEY and CDR2 SVGEGT. V lost 2 bases, J lost 0 bases, and 6 bases stayed unmatched. The CDR3 consists of 18 residues. CDR3 nucleotides: TGTGCCAGCAGTTACGGACTAGCGGGAGGTTGGGACTCCTACGAGCAGTACTTC. Amino acid sequence: CASSYGLAGGWDSYEQYF.

This clonotype showed up many times. The V gene is TRBV7-6, the J gene TRBJ1-5, with 8 bases that match TRBD1. CDR3 length: 14 amino acids. In germline, CDR1 is SGHVS, CDR2 FNYEAQ. V was clipped by 6 bases and J by 5 bases; unmatched bases: 6. CDR3 nucleotides: TGTGCCAGCAGTTTGGGGACAGGAGATCAGCCCCAGCATTTT. Its protein is CASSLGTGDQPQHF.

The chain couples TRBV5-1 to TRBJ2-2; weak D call: TRBD2 (5 bases). V shed 2 bases and J shed 1 base, with 9 bases lying between them. Germline V CDR1 and CDR2: SGHRS, YFSETQ. This CDR3 has 15 residues. CDR3 DNA: TGCGCCAGCAGCTTTCTAGCAGGGAACACCGGGGAGCTGTTTTTT. It specifies CASSFLAGNTGELFF.

This clonotype was counted many times. This chain connects TRBV27 to TRBJ2-3; no clear D gene. The V end lost 4 bases, the J end lost 2 bases, and 10 bases lay between the germline ends. The CDR3 is 14 amino acids. Germline values: CDR1 MNHEY, CDR2 SMNVEV (reference sequence). The CDR3 region has the DNA TGTGCCAGCAGTTCCCGGTTTTCCACAGATACGCAGTATTTT. It yields the protein CASSSRFSTDTQYF.

This clonotype has more than one count but fewer than ten. The genes are TRBV20-1 and TRBJ2-4, with 10 nucleotides matching TRBD2. Trimming removed 4 bases from V and 0 bases from J; junction bases left unmatched: 12. The CDR3 length is 18 residues. Germline V gene data show CDR1 as DFQATT and CDR2 as SNEGSKA (reference sequence). The CDR3 nucleotides read TGCAGTGCTAACCACCGGCTAGCGGGAGACCTAGCCAAAAACATTCAGTACTTC. Its protein is CSANHRLAGDLAKNIQYF.

Worth noting for this clonotype: Germline is not matched at one junction end, which may reflect a read error. The chain joins TRBV24-1 to TRBJ2-3; the D gene could be TRBD1 or TRBD2 (5 bases each). Germline lookup yields CDR1 KGHDR and CDR2 SFDVKD. This CDR3 has 15 residues. The CDR3 DNA reads TGTGCCACCCGTGACGGGGCCCCTAGCACAGATACGCAGTATTTT. Amino acid sequence: CATRDGAPSTDTQYF.

This clonotype was counted many times. The rearrangement links TRBV30 to TRBJ2-7; D gene ambiguous. The CDR3 totals 12 residues. Germline CDR1 GTSNPN, CDR2 SVGIG (reference sequence). The V and J ends lost 3 bases and 3 bases respectively, with 9 bases between them. The chain's CDR3 is CAWSTGNYEQYF. The CDR3 DNA is TGTGCCTGGAGCACTGGGAACTACGAGCAGTACTTC. The full variable domain, in which reference TRBV30 and TRBJ2-7 provide the parts outside the CDR3, is SQTIHQWPATLVQPVGSPLSLECTVEGTSNPNLYWYRQAAGRGLQLLFYSVGIGQISSEVPQNLSASRPQDRQFILSSKKLLLSDSGFYLCAWSTGNYEQYFGPGTRLTVT.

V gene TRBV2 combines with J gene TRBJ2-5; D unresolved. Germline V lookup: CDR1 SNHLY, CDR2 FYNNEI. Trimming pared 4 bases from V and 1 base from J, leaving 10 bases between. This CDR3 contains 14 residues. CDR3 loop: CASSGVTIQETQYF. The DNA for the CDR3 is TGTGCCAGCAGTGGGGTAACAATCCAAGAGACCCAGTACTTC.

This clonotype has only a few counts. The genes are TRBV12-3 or TRBV12-4 and TRBJ2-1; D may be TRBD1 or TRBD2 (5 bases each). V was shortened by 6 bases and J by 0 bases, with 12 bases between the two germline ends. The CDR3 has 15 amino acids. This chain's CDR3 is CASSSGTGSYNEQFF. The CDR3 region has the DNA TGTGCCAGCAGCTCGGGGACCGGCTCCTACAATGAGCAGTTCTTC.

This clonotype was seen a handful of times. V usage is TRBV30 and J usage is TRBJ2-3; no definite D call. Per germline, CDR1 GTSNPN and CDR2 SVGIG (reference sequence). This CDR3 has 13 residues. Trimming took off 0 bases at V and 0 bases at J, with 4 bases between the two ends. As DNA, the CDR3 is TGTGCCTGGAGTGTTGGGAGCACAGATACGCAGTATTTT. Its protein product is CAWSVGSTDTQYF. The full variable domain, completed using reference TRBV30 and TRBJ2-3, is SQTIHQWPATLVQPVGSPLSLECTVEGTSNPNLYWYRQAAGRGLQLLFYSVGIGQISSEVPQNLSASRPQDRQFILSSKKLLLSDSGFYLCAWSVGSTDTQYFGPGTRLTVL.

This rearrangement joins TRBV7-9 to TRBJ2-6, with D perhaps TRBD2 (5 bases). The CDR3 sequence is 14 residues long. The V and J ends lost 7 bases and 2 bases respectively, with 9 bases between them. Germline V gene sequence: CDR1 SEHNR, CDR2 FQNEAQ (reference sequence). CDR3 protein: CASTGVTGANVLTF. CDR3 nucleotides: TGTGCCAGCACCGGGGTGACTGGGGCCAACGTCCTGACTTTC.

The table lists this clonotype with many counts. The chain couples TRBV20-1 to TRBJ2-3; D unclear. The CDR3 contains 12 residues. Germline assignment: CDR1 DFQATT and CDR2 SNEGSKA (reference sequence). V was shortened by 2 bases and J by 10 bases, with 13 bases between the two germline ends. CDR3 nucleotides: TGCAGTGCTAGACGCGCGTCGAACCCGCAGTATTTT. Translated, it gives CSARRASNPQYF.

This clonotype has more than one count but fewer than ten. V gene TRBV28 combines with J gene TRBJ1-6; D is unresolved. The CDR3 is made up of 10 amino acids. Germline V gene sequence: CDR1 MDHEN, CDR2 SYDVKM. V was trimmed by 8 bases and J by 13 bases, leaving 9 bases between them. For the CDR3, the DNA is TGTGCCAGCGGTTGGTGGCCCCTCCACTTT. Its protein is CASGWWPLHF.

This clonotype has a count of ten or more. This rearrangement joins TRBV7-2 to TRBJ2-3; D gene unclear. Germline V gene data show CDR1 as SGHTA and CDR2 as FQGNSA. The CDR3 extends over 14 amino acids. V was trimmed by 1 base and J by 4 bases, leaving 9 bases between them. CDR3 nucleotides: TGTGCCAGCAGCTTAGGGCACGCCCCAGATACGCAGTATTTT. Amino acid sequence: CASSLGHAPDTQYF.

This clonotype has a count of ten or more. The V gene is TRBV7-2, the J gene TRBJ2-1, with D unresolved. The CDR3 runs to 15 residues. V was pared by 0 bases and J by 8 bases, with 14 bases between. CDR1 SGHTA and CDR2 FQGNSA come from the germline V gene. For the CDR3, the DNA is TGTGCCAGCAGCTTAGCAGGGATTGAGTTCGATGAGCAGTTCTTC. It specifies CASSLAGIEFDEQFF.

Many counts were recorded for this clonotype. The rearrangement uses TRBV10-2 and TRBJ2-2; 8 positions agree with TRBD1. Germline V gene lookup returns CDR1 WSHSY and CDR2 SAAADI. The CDR3 is 14 residues long. The J segment lost 0 bases and the V segment lost 10 bases, leaving 4 bases of the junction unmatched. CDR3 sequence: CATKTGANTGELFF. In DNA, the CDR3 is TGCGCCACCAAGACAGGGGCGAACACCGGGGAGCTGTTTTTT.

A few counts support this clonotype. This sequence may be a read error, since a much larger clone differs from it by one base. The genes are TRBV27 and TRBJ1-1, with D uncertain. From germline, CDR1 is MNHEY and CDR2 SMNVEV (reference sequence). V was cut by 5 bases and J by 4 bases, with 14 bases left in between. The CDR3 is 14 residues long. This CDR3 reads CASSARGVGTEAFF. The CDR3 coding sequence is TGTGCCAGCAGTGCCCGGGGAGTAGGCACTGAAGCTTTCTTT.

This clonotype was detected many times. The chain joins TRBV28 to TRBJ1-2; no clear D gene. The germline V gene has CDR1 MDHEN and CDR2 SYDVKM. Trimming removed 4 bases at V and 3 bases at J, with 6 bases between. The CDR3 is 12 amino acids. The CDR3 is CASSSDDYGYTF. For the CDR3, the DNA is TGTGCCAGCAGTTCCGATGACTATGGCTACACCTTC.